These T cell receptor gamma chains were read from a single sample in a study of Vδ1+ human thymocytes. TCRdb re-processed the multiplex PCR reads via CATT. The sample records 25,000 to 35,000 gamma-chain clones, over 15% being singletons. Sequenced material: Vdelta1+ gamma-delta thymocytes from the thymus. The source of these receptors is a boy under three years old who had congenital heart surgery. Each CDR3 is given with its conserved first and last residue. Clone size is not always given. Where it is, it says once, few, many or a class for expanded clones.

>TRGV2|NA|TRGJ1/TRGJ2
TGTGCCACCTGGGACGGGGGGGATAAGAAACTCTTT
CATWDGGDKKLF
>TRGV4|NA|TRGJ1/TRGJ2
TGTGCCACCTGGGACCGACCGGGGGATTATTATAAGAAACTCTTT
CATWDRPGDYYKKLF
>TRGV8|NA|TRGJ1/TRGJ2
TGTGCCACCTGGGTACCGAGGATGTATTATAAGAAACTCTTT
CATWVPRMYYKKLF
>TRGV5|few|TRGJ1/TRGJ2
TGTGCCACCTGGGACTCTGAGAAACTCTTT
CATWDSEKLF
>TRGV5|NA|TRGJ1/TRGJ2
TGTGCCACCTGGGACAGAGACCCCTATTATTATAAGAAACTCTTT
CATWDRDPYYYKKLF
>TRGV2|NA|TRGJP2
TGTGCCACCTGTTGTAGTGATTGGATCAAGACGTTT
CATCCSDWIKTF
>TRGV9|NA|TRGJP
TGTGCCTTGTGGGAGGTGCACCAAGAGTTGGGCAAAAAAATCAAGGTATTT
CALWEVHQELGKKIKVF
>TRGV5|NA|TRGJ1/TRGJ2
TGTGCCACCTGGGGAGGGGAGAAACTCTTT
CATWGGEKLF
>TRGV2|few|TRGJP2
TGTGCCACCTGGGACGGGCAACCAACGTTCTATTGGATCAAGACGTTT
CATWDGQPTFYWIKTF
>TRGV5|few|TRGJ1/TRGJ2
TGTGCCACCTGGGACAGGCCGCTCATTTATTATAAGAAACTCTTT
CATWDRPLIYYKKLF
>TRGV9|NA|TRGJ1/TRGJ2
TGTGCCTTGTGGATTCACGGCCATTATTATAAGAAACTCTTT
CALWIHGHYYKKLF
>TRGV3|few|TRGJ1/TRGJ2
TGTGCCACCTGGGACAGGCTGTGGGGTTATAAGAAACTCTTT
CATWDRLWGYKKLF
>TRGV4|few|TRGJ1/TRGJ2
TGTGCCACCTGGGACGGGCTGATAGGCGAGAAACTCTTT
CATWDGLIGEKLF
>TRGV9|NA|TRGJ1/TRGJ2
TGTGCCTTGTGGGTTTACCCGAATTATTATAAGAAACTCTTT
CALWVYPNYYKKLF
>TRGV4|NA|TRGJ1/TRGJ2
TGTGCCACCTGGGATGGTTTGAATTATTATAAGAAACTCTTT
CATWDGLNYYKKLF
>TRGV5|medium-sized|TRGJ1/TRGJ2
TGTGCCACCTGGGACAACTATAAGAAACTCTTT
CATWDNYKKLF
>TRGV4|few|TRGJ1/TRGJ2
TGTGCCACCTGGGATGGGATCTATAAGAAACTCTTT
CATWDGIYKKLF
>TRGV5|few|TRGJ1/TRGJ2
TGTGCCACCTGGGACAGGTCCTTTAAGAAACTCTTT
CATWDRSFKKLF
>TRGV5|few|TRGJ1/TRGJ2
TGTGCCACCTGGGACAGGCCGGATGCTCGGAAACTCTTT
CATWDRPDARKLF
>TRGV4|NA|TRGJ1/TRGJ2
TGTGCCACCTGGGAAGCTCAGAAGAAACTCTTT
CATWEAQKKLF
>TRGV4|few|TRGJ1/TRGJ2
TGTGCCACCTGGGATGTTAGGATTTATTATAAGAAACTCTTT
CATWDVRIYYKKLF
>TRGV4|few|TRGJ1/TRGJ2
TGTGCCACCTGGGATGAACAGGAGAAACTCTTT
CATWDEQEKLF
>TRGV4|NA|TRGJP2
TGTGCCACCTGGGATCAAGGCTGTAGTGATTGGATCAAGACGTTT
CATWDQGCSDWIKTF
>TRGV2|few|TRGJ1/TRGJ2
TGTGCCACCTGGGACGGGATCGAGAAACTCTTT
CATWDGIEKLF
>TRGV2|once|TRGJ1/TRGJ2
TGTGCCACCTGGGATGGGGATCTCTTT
CATWDGDLF
>TRGV4|NA|TRGJ1/TRGJ2
TGTGCCACCTGGGATGGGAGGGCGAATTATTATAAGAAACTCTTT
CATWDGRANYYKKLF
>TRGV9|NA|TRGJ1/TRGJ2
TGTGCCTTGTGGGAGGTCTACTCGAATTATTATAAGAAACTCTTT
CALWEVYSNYYKKLF
>TRGV3|NA|TRGJ1/TRGJ2
TGTGCCACCTGGGACAGGCTCTCGAAACTCTTT
CATWDRLSKLF
>TRGV3|few|TRGJ1/TRGJ2
TGTGCCACCTGGGCACCCGATTACTATAAGAAACTCTTT
CATWAPDYYKKLF
>TRGV5|few|TRGJ1/TRGJ2
TGTGCCACCTGGGACAGGCCTGCGGATTATAAGAAACTCTTT
CATWDRPADYKKLF
>TRGV9|NA|TRGJP
TGTGCCTTGTGGGAACCAGAGTTGGGCAAAAAAATCAAGGTATTT
CALWEPELGKKIKVF
>TRGV3|NA|TRGJ1/TRGJ2
TGTGCCACCTGGGACAGGCACGGGATTTATTATAAGAAACTCTTT
CATWDRHGIYYKKLF
>TRGV9|few|TRGJ1/TRGJ2
TGTGCCTTGTGGGAGGTGCAGTTTCCGAAACTCTTT
CALWEVQFPKLF
>TRGV3|NA|TRGJ1/TRGJ2
TGTGCCACCTGGGACAGGGAAGTGGCCGGGGTTTATAAGAAACTCTTT
CATWDREVAGVYKKLF
>TRGV4|NA|TRGJ1/TRGJ2
TGTGCCACCTGGGATGGAACCAACGAGAATTATTATAAGAAACTCTTT
CATWDGTNENYYKKLF
>TRGV3|NA|TRGJ1/TRGJ2
TGTGCCACCTGGGACAGGCTCTTGGGGGGCGACAATAAGAAACTCTTT
CATWDRLLGGDNKKLF
>TRGV2|NA|TRGJ1/TRGJ2
TGTGCCACCTGGGACGCCGTAAAGAAACTCTTT
CATWDAVKKLF
>TRGV9|NA|TRGJ1/TRGJ2
TGTGCCTTGTGGGAGGTGATGGGGGCTGTGATGAAGAAACTCTTT
CALWEVMGAVMKKLF
>TRGV9|few|TRGJ1/TRGJ2
TGTGCCTTGTGGGAGGTTGAATATTATAAGAAACTCTTT
CALWEVEYYKKLF
>TRGV4|few|TRGJ1/TRGJ2
TGTGCCACCTGGTTGTCGCCGTGGATTCATGATAAGAAACTCTTT
CATWLSPWIHDKKLF
>TRGV4|few|TRGJP
TGTGCCACCTGGGATGGGTATACCACTGGTTGGTTCAAGGTATTT
CATWDGYTTGWFKVF
>TRGV4|few|TRGJ1/TRGJ2
TGTGCCACCTGGGATGTGGATTATAAGAAACTCTTT
CATWDVDYKKLF
>TRGV5|NA|TRGJ1/TRGJ2
TGTGCCACCTGGGACTGGAGGGAGAAACTCTTT
CATWDWREKLF
>TRGV9|NA|TRGJP2
TGTGCCTTGTGGGAGTGTACTGGTAGTGATTGGATCAAGACGTTT
CALWECTGSDWIKTF
>TRGV4|few|TRGJ1/TRGJ2
TGTGCCACCTGGGATTACCAAAAGAAACTCTTT
CATWDYQKKLF
>TRGV9|NA|TRGJ1/TRGJ2
TGTGCCTTGTGGGAGCCATTGAATTATTATAAGAAACTCTTT
CALWEPLNYYKKLF
>TRGV4|NA|TRGJP1
TGTGCCACCTGGGATGGGCAGACCACTGGTTGGTTCAAGATATTT
CATWDGQTTGWFKIF
>TRGV2|few|TRGJ1/TRGJ2
TGTGCCACCTGGTTTGGCGGAGTGAAACTCTTT
CATWFGGVKLF